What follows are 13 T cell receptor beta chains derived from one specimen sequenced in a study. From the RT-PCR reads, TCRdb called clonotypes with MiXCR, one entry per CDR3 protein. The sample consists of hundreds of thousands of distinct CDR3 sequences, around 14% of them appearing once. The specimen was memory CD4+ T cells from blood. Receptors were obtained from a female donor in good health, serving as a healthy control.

The CDR3 DNA sequence: TGTGCCAGCAGCTTTGGTCAGTTTGAAGGCTACACCTTC. It encodes CASSFGQFEGYTF. This chain uses TRBV7-3 with TRBJ1-2; D is unclear. The CDR3 has 13 amino acids. Trimming took 3 bases from V and 8 from J, leaving 13 bases between them. Germline V lookup: CDR1 SGHTA, CDR2 FQGTGA.

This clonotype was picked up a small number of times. CDR3: CASSQDSGGGEDTQYF. Written as DNA, the CDR3 is TGCGCCAGCAGCCAAGATAGCGGGGGGGGAGAGGATACGCAGTATTTT. The chain recombines TRBV4-3 with TRBJ2-3; 11 nucleotides line up with TRBD2. The junction had 5 bases not matched to a gene; V was cut back by 0 bases and J by 6 bases. This CDR3 comprises 16 residues. CDR1 is LGHNA, CDR2 YSLEER, per germline.

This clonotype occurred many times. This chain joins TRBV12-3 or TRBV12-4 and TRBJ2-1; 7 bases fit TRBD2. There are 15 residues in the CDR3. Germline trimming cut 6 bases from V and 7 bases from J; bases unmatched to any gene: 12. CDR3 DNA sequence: TGTGCCAGCAGCCGAGCGGGAAGCCGGGGGAATGAGCAGTTCTTC. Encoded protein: CASSRAGSRGNEQFF.

CDR3 sequence reads: CASSQLPTGTYEQYF. The CDR3 DNA reads as TGTGCCAGCAGTCAACTGCCCACAGGAACCTACGAGCAGTACTTC. The chain is built from TRBV7-3 and TRBJ2-7, with D possibly matching TRBD1 (5 bases). The CDR3 runs to 15 residues. CDR1 and CDR2 from the germline V gene are SGHTA and FQGTGA. The germline V and J ends were trimmed by 6 bases and 2 bases, with 17 bases remaining between them.

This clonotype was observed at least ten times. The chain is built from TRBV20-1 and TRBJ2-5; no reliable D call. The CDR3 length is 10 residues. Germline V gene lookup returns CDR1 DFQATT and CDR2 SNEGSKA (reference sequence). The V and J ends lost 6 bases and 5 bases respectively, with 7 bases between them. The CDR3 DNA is TGCAGTGCCTACTGGGAGACCCAGTACTTC. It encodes CSAYWETQYF.

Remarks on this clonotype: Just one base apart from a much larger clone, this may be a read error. The DNA for the CDR3 is TGTGCCATCAGTGAGGACAGGGGTGGTGAAAAACTGTTTTTT. This codes for CAISEDRGGEKLFF. The V call is TRBV10-3, the J call TRBJ1-4; 8 nucleotides match TRBD1. This CDR3 is 14 amino acids long. CDR1 is ENHRY, CDR2 SYGVKD, per germline. Trimming at V came to 2 bases and at J to 7 bases, leaving 3 bases not matched to a gene.

The CDR3 sequence is CASSEDLEKLFF. CDR3 nucleotides: TGTGCCAGCAGTGAGGACCTCGAAAAACTGTTTTTT. The rearrangement joins TRBV6-1 to TRBJ1-4; D is ambiguous. The CDR3 length is 12 residues. Deletions cut 3 bases from V and 8 bases from J, with 7 bases between. Germline CDR1 and CDR2: MNHNS and SASEGT.

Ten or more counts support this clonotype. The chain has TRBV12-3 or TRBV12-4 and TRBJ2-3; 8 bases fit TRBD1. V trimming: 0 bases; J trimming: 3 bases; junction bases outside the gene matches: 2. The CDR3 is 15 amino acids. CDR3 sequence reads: CASSLAGQATDTQYF. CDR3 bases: TGTGCCAGCAGTTTAGCGGGACAGGCGACAGATACGCAGTATTTT.

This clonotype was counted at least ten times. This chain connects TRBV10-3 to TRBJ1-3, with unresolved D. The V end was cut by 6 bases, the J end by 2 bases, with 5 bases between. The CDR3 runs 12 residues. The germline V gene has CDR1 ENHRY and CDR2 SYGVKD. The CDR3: CAIRVPGNTIYF. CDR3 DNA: TGTGCCATCAGAGTCCCTGGAAACACCATATATTTT.

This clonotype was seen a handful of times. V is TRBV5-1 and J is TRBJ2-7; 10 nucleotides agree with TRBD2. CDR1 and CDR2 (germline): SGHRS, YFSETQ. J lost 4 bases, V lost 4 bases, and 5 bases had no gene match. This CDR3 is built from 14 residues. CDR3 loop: CASSKLAGNYEQYF. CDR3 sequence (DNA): TGCGCCAGCAGCAAACTAGCGGGGAATTACGAGCAGTACTTC.

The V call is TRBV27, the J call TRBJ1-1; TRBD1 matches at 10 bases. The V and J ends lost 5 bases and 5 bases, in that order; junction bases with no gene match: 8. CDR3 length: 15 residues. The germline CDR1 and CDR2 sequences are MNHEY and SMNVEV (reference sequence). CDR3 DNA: TGTGCCAGCAGTCCAATGACAGGGGGCAAGACTGAAGCTTTCTTT. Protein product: CASSPMTGGKTEAFF.

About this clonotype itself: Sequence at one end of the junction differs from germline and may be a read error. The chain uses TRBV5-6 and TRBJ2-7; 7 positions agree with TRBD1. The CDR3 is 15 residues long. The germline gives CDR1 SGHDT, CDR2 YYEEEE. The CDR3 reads CASSLGWQGDHEQYF. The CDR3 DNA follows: TGTGCCAGCAGTTTGGGTTGGCAGGGGGACCACGAGCAGTACTTC.

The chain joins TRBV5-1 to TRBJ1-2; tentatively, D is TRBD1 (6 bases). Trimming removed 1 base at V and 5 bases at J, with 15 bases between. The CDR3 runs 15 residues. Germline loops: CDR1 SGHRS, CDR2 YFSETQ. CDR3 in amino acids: CASSLNSDSKYGYTF. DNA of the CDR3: TGCGCCAGCAGCTTGAATTCGGACAGCAAGTATGGCTACACCTTC.